In this sample, the clone carrying this TCR beta chain turned up once. In unsorted samples, genomic DNA was obtained using about 90 million PBMCs. Profiling relied on immunoSEQ multiplex PCR, and the TCRdb table lists in-frame clones only, not all of them. In the table there are fewer than 600,000 clones, around 79% of which are singletons. The sample originates from a study of shared clonotypes between healthy human individuals. Germline values: CDR1 SGHRS, CDR2 YFSETQ. This CDR3 has 17 amino acids. V lost 1 base to trimming and J lost 1 base, with 17 bases between them. This chain uses TRBV5-1 with TRBJ1-1; the D gene is possibly TRBD1 (6 bases). Specimen: PBMCs. The TCR was taken from a woman aged 40-49 years in good health. Some clones in this sample may be carry-over from other donors' samples. The CDR3 DNA reads as TGCGCCAGCAGCTTGACGGGATCAACAGGGTCGAACACTGAAGCTTTCTTT. Protein: CASSLTGSTGSNTEAFF.